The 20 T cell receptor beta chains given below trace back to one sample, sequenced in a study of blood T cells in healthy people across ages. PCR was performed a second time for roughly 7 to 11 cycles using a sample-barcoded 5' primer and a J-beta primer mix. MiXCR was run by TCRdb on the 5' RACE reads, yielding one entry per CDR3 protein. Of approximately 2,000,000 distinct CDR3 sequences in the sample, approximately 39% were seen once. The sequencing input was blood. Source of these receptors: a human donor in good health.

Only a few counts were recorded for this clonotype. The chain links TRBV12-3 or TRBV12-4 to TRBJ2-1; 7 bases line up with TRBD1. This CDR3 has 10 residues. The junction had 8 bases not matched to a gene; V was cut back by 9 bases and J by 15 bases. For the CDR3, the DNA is TGTGCCAGTTTATCGGGACAGCGGTTCTTC. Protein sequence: CASLSGQRFF.

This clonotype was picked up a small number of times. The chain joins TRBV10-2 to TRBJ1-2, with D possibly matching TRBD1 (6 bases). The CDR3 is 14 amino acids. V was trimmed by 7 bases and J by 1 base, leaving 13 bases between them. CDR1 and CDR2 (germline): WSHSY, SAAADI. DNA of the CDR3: TGCGCCAGCAATGAAGCAGGGGATAACTATGGCTACACCTTC. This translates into CASNEAGDNYGYTF.

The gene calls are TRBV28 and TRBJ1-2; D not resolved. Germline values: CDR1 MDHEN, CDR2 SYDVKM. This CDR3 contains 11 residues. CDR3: CRAGANYGYTF. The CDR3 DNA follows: TGTAGGGCGGGCGCTAACTATGGCTACACCTTC.

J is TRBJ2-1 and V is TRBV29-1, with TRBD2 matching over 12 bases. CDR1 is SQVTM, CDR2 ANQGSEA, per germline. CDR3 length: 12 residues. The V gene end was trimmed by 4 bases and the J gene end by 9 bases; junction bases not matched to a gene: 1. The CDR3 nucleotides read TGCAGCGTTGCGACTAGCGGGAGTGAGCAGTTCTTC. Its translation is CSVATSGSEQFF.

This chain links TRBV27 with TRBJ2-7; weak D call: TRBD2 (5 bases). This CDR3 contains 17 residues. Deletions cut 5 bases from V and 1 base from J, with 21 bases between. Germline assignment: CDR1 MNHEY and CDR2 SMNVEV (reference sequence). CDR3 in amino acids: CASSLSRGYGPSYEQYF. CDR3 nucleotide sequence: TGTGCCAGCAGTCTCTCGAGAGGGTATGGTCCTTCCTACGAGCAGTACTTC.

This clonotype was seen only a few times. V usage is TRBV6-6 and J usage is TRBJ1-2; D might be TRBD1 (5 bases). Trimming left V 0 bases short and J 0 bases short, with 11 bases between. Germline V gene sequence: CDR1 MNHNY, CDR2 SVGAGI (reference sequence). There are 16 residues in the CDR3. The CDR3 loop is CASSYSRQGANYGYTF. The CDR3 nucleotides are TGTGCCAGCAGTTACTCTAGGCAGGGAGCTAACTATGGCTACACCTTC.

CDR3: CASSFYGDRESYGYTF. CDR3 nucleotide sequence: TGTGCCAGCAGTTTTTACGGGGACAGAGAGTCCTATGGCTACACCTTC. This rearrangement joins TRBV12-3 or TRBV12-4 to TRBJ1-2, with 7 bases matching TRBD1. V trimming: 3 bases; J trimming: 4 bases; junction bases outside the gene matches: 11. The CDR3 contains 16 residues.

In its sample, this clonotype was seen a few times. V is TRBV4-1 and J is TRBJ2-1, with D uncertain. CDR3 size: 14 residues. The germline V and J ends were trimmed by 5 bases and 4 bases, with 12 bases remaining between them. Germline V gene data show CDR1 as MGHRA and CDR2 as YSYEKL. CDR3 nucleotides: TGCGCCAGCAGCATGTCCCCACAATACAATGAGCAGTTCTTC. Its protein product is CASSMSPQYNEQFF.

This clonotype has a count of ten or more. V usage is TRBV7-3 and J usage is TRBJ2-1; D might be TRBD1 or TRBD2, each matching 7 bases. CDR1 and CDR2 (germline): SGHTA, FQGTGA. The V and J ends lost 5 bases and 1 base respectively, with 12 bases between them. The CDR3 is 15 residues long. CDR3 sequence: CASSARGGSYNEQFF. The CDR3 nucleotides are TGTGCCAGCAGCGCCAGGGGGGGGTCCTACAATGAGCAGTTCTTC.

This CDR3 reads CASSRDALNEQFF. CDR3 nucleotides: TGTGCCAGCAGCCGCGATGCCCTTAATGAGCAGTTCTTC. The rearrangement uses TRBV7-3 and TRBJ2-1; D gene ambiguous. CDR1 SGHTA and CDR2 FQGTGA come from the germline V gene. This CDR3 has 13 residues. V lost 5 bases and J lost 7, with 12 bases in between.

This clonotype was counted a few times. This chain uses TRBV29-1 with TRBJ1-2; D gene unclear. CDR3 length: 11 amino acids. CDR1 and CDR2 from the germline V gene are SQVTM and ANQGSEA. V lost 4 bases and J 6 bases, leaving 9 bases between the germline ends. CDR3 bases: TGCAGCGTTGTGAGTCCGGATGGCTACACCTTC. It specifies CSVVSPDGYTF.

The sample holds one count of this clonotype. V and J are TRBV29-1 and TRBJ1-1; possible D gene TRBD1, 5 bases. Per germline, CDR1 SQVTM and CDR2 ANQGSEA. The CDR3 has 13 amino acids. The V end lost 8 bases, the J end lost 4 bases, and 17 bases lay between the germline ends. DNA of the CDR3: TGCAGCTTATCCAGGGTACCGACCACTGAAGCTTTCTTT. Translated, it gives CSLSRVPTTEAFF. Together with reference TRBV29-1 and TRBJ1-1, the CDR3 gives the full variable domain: SAVISQKPSRDICQRGTSLTIQCQVDSQVTMMFWYRQQPGQSLTLIATANQGSEATYESGFVIDKFPISRPNLTFSTLTVSNMSPEDSSIYLCSLSRVPTTEAFFGQGTRLTVV.

CDR3 sequence: CATSTDRGTEAFF. In nucleotides, the CDR3 is TGTGCCACCTCTACGGATAGGGGCACTGAAGCTTTCTTT. The V and J genes are TRBV15 and TRBJ1-1; D possibly corresponds to TRBD1 (5 bases). V was clipped by 8 bases and J by 4 bases, with 14 bases between them. In germline, CDR1 is LNHNV, CDR2 YYDKDF (reference sequence). The CDR3 sequence is 13 residues long.

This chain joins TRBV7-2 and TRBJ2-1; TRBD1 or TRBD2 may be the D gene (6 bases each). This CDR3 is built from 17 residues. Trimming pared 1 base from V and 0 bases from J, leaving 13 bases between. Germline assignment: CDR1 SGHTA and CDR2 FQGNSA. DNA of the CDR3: TGTGCCAGCAGCTTAGGCGGAGGGGGTCGCTCCTACAATGAGCAGTTCTTC. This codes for CASSLGGGGRSYNEQFF.

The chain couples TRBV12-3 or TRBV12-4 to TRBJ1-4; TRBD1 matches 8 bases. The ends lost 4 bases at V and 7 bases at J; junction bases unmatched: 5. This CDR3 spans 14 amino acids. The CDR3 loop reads CASSSRQGAEKLFF. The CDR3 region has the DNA TGTGCCAGCAGTTCCCGGCAGGGGGCTGAAAAACTGTTTTTT.

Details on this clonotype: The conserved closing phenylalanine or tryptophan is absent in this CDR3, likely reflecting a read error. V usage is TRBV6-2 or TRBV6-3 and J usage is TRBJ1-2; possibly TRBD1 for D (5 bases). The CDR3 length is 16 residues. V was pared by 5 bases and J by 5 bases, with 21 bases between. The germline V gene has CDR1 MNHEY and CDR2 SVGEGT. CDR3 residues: CASSKQPLDRIYGYTI. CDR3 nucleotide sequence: TGTGCCAGCAGTAAGCAGCCCCTTGACAGAATTTATGGCTACACCATC.

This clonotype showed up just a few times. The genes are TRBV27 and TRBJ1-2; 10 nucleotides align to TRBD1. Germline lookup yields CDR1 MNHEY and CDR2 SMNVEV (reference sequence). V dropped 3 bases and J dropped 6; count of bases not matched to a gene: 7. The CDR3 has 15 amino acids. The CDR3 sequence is CASSLGQGLLHGYTF. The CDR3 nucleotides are TGTGCCAGCAGTTTGGGACAGGGGCTTCTCCATGGCTACACCTTC.

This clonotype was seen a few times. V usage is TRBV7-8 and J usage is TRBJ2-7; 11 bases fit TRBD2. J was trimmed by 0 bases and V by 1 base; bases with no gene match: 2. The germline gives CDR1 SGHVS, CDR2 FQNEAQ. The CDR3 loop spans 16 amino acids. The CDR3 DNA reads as TGTGCCAGCAGCTTAGGACTAGCGGGGAACTCCTACGAGCAGTACTTC. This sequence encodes CASSLGLAGNSYEQYF.

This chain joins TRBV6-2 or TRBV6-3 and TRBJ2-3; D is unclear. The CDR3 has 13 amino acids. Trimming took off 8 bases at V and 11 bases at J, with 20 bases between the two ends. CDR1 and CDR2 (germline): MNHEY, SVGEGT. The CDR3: CASSYGRPALQYF. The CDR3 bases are TGTGCCAGCTCGTACGGACGACCAGCGCTGCAGTATTTT.

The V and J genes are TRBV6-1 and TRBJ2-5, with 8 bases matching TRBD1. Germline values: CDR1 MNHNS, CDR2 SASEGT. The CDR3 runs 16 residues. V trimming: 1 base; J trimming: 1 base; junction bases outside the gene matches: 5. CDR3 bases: TGTGCCAGCAGTGAAGAAGGGACAGGAATCCAAGAGACCCAGTACTTC. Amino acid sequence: CASSEEGTGIQETQYF.